Described below is a single TCR beta chain sequence and its context. Its antigen is unidentified. The data originate from a study of blood T cells in healthy people across ages. Study results and caveats: Higher naive T cell percentage went strongly together with higher TCR beta diversity. With unsorted PBMCs, a conclusive comparison of naive versus antigen-experienced cells was not possible.

The CDR3 is 15 amino acids. The J segment lost 6 bases and the V segment lost 0 bases, leaving 5 bases of the junction unmatched. In germline, CDR1 is SGHRS, CDR2 YFSETQ. Primers used in a second PCR of about 7 to 12 cycles were a sample-barcoded 5' primer and a J-beta primer mix. TCRdb redid the calling of the 5' RACE reads with MiXCR, one entry per CDR3 protein. The sample yields approximately 1,100,000 distinct CDR3 sequences, around 43% seen once. Sequencing was performed on blood. V and J are TRBV5-1 and TRBJ1-2, with 10 nucleotides matching TRBD1. The clonotype comes from a woman aged 55-69 years in good health. Written as DNA, the CDR3 is TGCGCCAGCAGCTTGGGGTCGACAGGGGGCGATGGCTACACCTTC. Its protein is CASSLGSTGGDGYTF.